The 14 T cell receptor beta chains in this list originate from one sample, sequenced in a study of technical replicates of blood from a handful of donors. The method was immunoSEQ multiplex PCR; TCRdb's version includes in-frame clones alone and lacks a portion of them. In the table there are tens of thousands of clones, roughly 89% of which are singletons. Sequencing was performed on T cells isolated from PBMCs. Source of these receptors: a human donor in good health.

This clone was picked up one time. This rearrangement joins TRBV5-4 to TRBJ2-5; 10 bases align to TRBD2. V lost 4 bases and J lost 6; bases outside the gene matches: 12. The CDR3 consists of 16 residues. Germline CDR1 SGHNT, CDR2 YYREEE (reference sequence). In DNA form, the CDR3 reads TGTGCCAGCAGCGGAGACCCGGGACTAGCGAGGAAGACCCAGTACTTC. Protein sequence: CASSGDPGLARKTQYF.

The chain uses TRBV4-1 and TRBJ2-7; D uncertain. V was pared by 0 bases and J by 2 bases, with 11 bases between. There are 15 residues in the CDR3. The germline V gene encodes CDR1 MGHRA and CDR2 YSYEKL. The DNA for the CDR3 is TGCGCCAGCAGCCAAGATATTACCGGTACCTACGAGCAGTACTTC. The encoded protein is CASSQDITGTYEQYF.

The chain joins TRBV5-1 to TRBJ1-1; TRBD1 might be the D (5 bases). Germline lookup yields CDR1 SGHRS and CDR2 YFSETQ. V lost 6 bases, J lost 5 bases, and 20 bases lay in between. This CDR3 comprises 15 residues. CDR3 amino acids: CASTLTQGSGTEAFF. The CDR3 DNA is TGCGCCAGCACCCTAACGCAGGGAAGTGGGACTGAAGCTTTCTTT.

The chain uses TRBV7-8 and TRBJ2-1; TRBD2 is a possible D gene (5 bases). V lost 2 bases and J lost 2, with 13 bases in between. There are 16 residues in the CDR3. Per the germline V gene, CDR1 is SGHVS and CDR2 is FQNEAQ. DNA for the CDR3: TGTGCCAGCAGCTTATCACAGCGGCCTACCTACAATGAGCAGTTCTTC. It yields the protein CASSLSQRPTYNEQFF.

This chain uses TRBV25-1 with TRBJ2-3, with TRBD2 matching over 9 bases. Germline values: CDR1 MGHDK, CDR2 SYGVNS. This CDR3 region has 15 residues. V lost 5 bases to trimming and J lost 2 bases; unmatched junction nucleotides: 5. The CDR3 sequence: CASSPPSGITDTQYF. The CDR3 nucleotides read TGTGCCAGCAGTCCCCCTAGCGGGATCACAGATACGCAGTATTTT. Combining the CDR3 with reference TRBV25-1 and TRBJ2-3 gives the whole variable domain EADIYQTPRYLVIGTGKKITLECSQTMGHDKMYWYQQDPGMELHLIHYSYGVNSTEKGDLSSESTVSRIRTEHFPLTLESARPSHTSQYLCASSPPSGITDTQYFGPGTRLTVL.

The CDR3 protein is CAWSVVQDIYQPQHF. The CDR3 nucleotides read TGTGCCTGGAGTGTAGTCCAGGACATTTATCAGCCCCAGCATTTT. The J gene is TRBJ1-5, the V gene TRBV30, with D possibly being TRBD1 (5 bases). Trimming stripped 0 bases from V and 5 bases from J, with 14 bases between. The V gene's germline CDR1 is GTSNPN and CDR2 SVGIG (reference sequence). The CDR3 consists of 15 residues.

The chain joins TRBV15 to TRBJ1-2; no reliable D call. V was clipped by 0 bases and J by 5 bases, with 7 bases between them. CDR1 and CDR2 (germline): LNHNV, YYDKDF (reference sequence). The CDR3 spans 13 residues. Here the CDR3 reads CATSRDSGYGYTF. The CDR3 DNA sequence: TGTGCCACCAGCAGAGATTCGGGGTATGGCTACACCTTC.

The CDR3 region is CASSNGQGAENTEAFF. The CDR3 DNA is TGCGCCAGCAGCAACGGACAGGGGGCTGAGAACACTGAAGCTTTCTTT. This chain uses TRBV5-1 with TRBJ1-1, with TRBD1 matching over 11 bases. Germline CDR1 and CDR2: SGHRS and YFSETQ. The CDR3 sequence is 16 residues long. Losses at the gene ends were 4 bases for V and 1 base for J; bases not matched to a gene: 6.

The gene calls are TRBV19 and TRBJ2-2, with 14 bases lining up with TRBD2. CDR1 LNHDA and CDR2 SQIVND come from the germline V gene (reference sequence). CDR3 length: 17 amino acids. V trimming: 6 bases; J trimming: 4 bases; junction bases outside the gene matches: 7. In DNA form, the CDR3 reads TGTGCCAGTAGCCGGAGACTAGCGGGAGGGAGCACCGGGGAGCTGTTTTTT. This encodes CASSRRLAGGSTGELFF.

The chain carries TRBV6-6 and TRBJ1-1, with TRBD1 matching 7 bases. The V gene end was trimmed by 4 bases and the J gene end by 8 bases; junction bases not matched to a gene: 4. The CDR3 consists of 12 residues. Germline V gene sequence: CDR1 MNHNY, CDR2 SVGAGI (reference sequence). CDR3 amino acids: CASSSIGGEAFF. CDR3 bases: TGTGCCAGCAGTTCTATAGGGGGCGAAGCTTTCTTT.

V is TRBV23-1 and J is TRBJ2-7; D is perhaps TRBD1 (7 bases). TRBV23-1 is reported as an ORF; its role is uncertain. The length of the CDR3 is 15 residues. The V and J ends lost 10 bases and 3 bases respectively, with 22 bases between them. The CDR3 region has the DNA TGCGCCATTCCGTCCTCGAGACAGGGACTCTACGAGCAGTACTTC. Protein sequence: CAIPSSRQGLYEQYF.

J is TRBJ1-1 and V is TRBV19; no clear D. V lost 7 bases and J lost 3, with 18 bases in between. Germline V gene sequence: CDR1 LNHDA, CDR2 SQIVND (reference sequence). CDR3 length: 15 residues. CDR3: CASKEEEVVDTEAFF. CDR3 DNA: TGTGCCAGTAAAGAAGAGGAGGTGGTGGACACTGAAGCTTTCTTT.

The gene calls are TRBV6-5 and TRBJ1-1; no definite D call. V lost 0 bases, J lost 1 base, and 9 bases lay in between. The CDR3 spans 15 residues. Germline V lookup: CDR1 MNHEY, CDR2 SVGAGI. The CDR3 loop reads CASSYSEGTNTEAFF. CDR3 DNA: TGTGCCAGCAGTTACTCGGAGGGTACGAACACTGAAGCTTTCTTT.

The V and J genes are TRBV6-5 and TRBJ2-7, with TRBD2 matching 7 bases. CDR1 and CDR2 (germline): MNHEY, SVGAGI. The CDR3 runs 14 residues. Unmatched junction bases numbered 3, after V lost 2 bases and J lost 2 bases. CDR3 in amino acids: CASSYEGGPYEQYF. In DNA, the CDR3 is TGTGCCAGCAGTTACGAGGGAGGGCCCTACGAGCAGTACTTC.